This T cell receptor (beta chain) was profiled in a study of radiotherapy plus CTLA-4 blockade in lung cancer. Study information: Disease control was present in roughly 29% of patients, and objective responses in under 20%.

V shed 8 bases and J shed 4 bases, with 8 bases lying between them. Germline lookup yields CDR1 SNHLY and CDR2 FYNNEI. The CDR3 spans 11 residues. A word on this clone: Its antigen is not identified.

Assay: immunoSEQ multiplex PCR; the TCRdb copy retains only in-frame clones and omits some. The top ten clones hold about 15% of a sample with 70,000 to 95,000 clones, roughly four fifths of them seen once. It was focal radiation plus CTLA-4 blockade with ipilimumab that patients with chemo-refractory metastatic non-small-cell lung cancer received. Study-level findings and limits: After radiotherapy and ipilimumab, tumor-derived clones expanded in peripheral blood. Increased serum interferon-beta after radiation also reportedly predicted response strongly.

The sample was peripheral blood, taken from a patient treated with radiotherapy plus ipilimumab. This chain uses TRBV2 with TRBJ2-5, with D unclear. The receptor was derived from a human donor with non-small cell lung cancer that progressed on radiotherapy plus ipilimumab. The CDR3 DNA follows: TGTGCCAGCCTCCTGGGAGAGACCCAGTACTTC. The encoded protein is CASLLGETQYF. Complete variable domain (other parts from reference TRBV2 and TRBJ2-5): EPEVTQTPSHQVTQMGQEVILRCVPISNHLYFYWYRQILGQKVEFLVSFYNNEISEKSEIFDDQFSVERPDGSNFTLKIRSTKLEDSAMYFCASLLGETQYFGPGTRLLVL.